This T cell receptor beta chain came from a study of T cell responses to AZD1222 COVID-19 vaccine (dated by TCRdb to the early 2020s). With regard to the full study: TCR sequencing was performed for more than 230 trial participants, of whom around 200 were given two doses of AZD1222 and roughly 25 were given two doses of MenACWY control vaccine. Trial participants were enrolled into age subgroups of 18-55, 56-69 and 70-plus years, which contained roughly 140, 27 and 60 TCR-sequenced participants, respectively.

In the case of this clone: Its target antigen remains unknown. Base qualities are not recorded, but no much larger clone differs from it by a single base.

The CDR3 starts with the cysteine, ends with the phenylalanine, and has 15 residues. Only the CDR3 DNA is retained, 45 bases long and in frame from the first base. Unmatched junction bases come to 3, with V trimmed by 1 base and J by 9 bases. CDR1 and CDR2 (SGHVS, FNYEAQ) derive from the germline V gene. The CDR3 regions of human TCRbeta chains were subjected to immunosequencing. On the study's bioinformatics: Repertoire TCRs were checked for matches against a reference library of SARS-CoV-2-specific TCRs that had been generated using the MIRA antigen-specificity platform. Breadth meant the fraction of unique TCRs that were SARS-CoV-2-associated, whereas depth meant the fraction of total T cells that were SARS-CoV-2-associated. Each spike-specific TCR was assigned to its reactive spike region and to a CD4 or CD8 class using the MIRA data. Log10-transformed breadth and depth values were compared by one-way ANOVA with Sidak's multiple comparisons tests. TCRdb stores this immuneACCESS table with in-frame sequences only. Part of the clones is absent; in the studies checked, under half of the shortfall reflects unresolved V genes, and no reason is known for the rest. Clone size and V and J calls were adopted from that table, with D and trimming inferred from the DNA. The sample table lists approximately 180,000 clones, approximately 90% of them with a count of one. The top ten constitute less than 4.5% of the sample.

Per the publication, the time point label means: about 28 days (+/-7) after the second vaccine dose. The treatment or condition label of this sample denotes: meningococcal conjugate vaccine given as trial control. Vaccinee samples were obtained from the UK trials COV001 and COV002, which included a single-blind randomized controlled phase 2/3 trial of AZD1222 (ChAdOx1 nCoV-19) in healthy adults. For TCRbeta chain sequencing, PBMC samples were collected from trial participants at day 0 and at day 28 after the second dose. The study at large found these results: Nearly half of unique spike-specific TCRs reportedly recognized epitopes outside regions mutated in the B.1.351 and B.1.1.7 variants. Conclusions about previously exposed vaccinees are limited, since just a handful of AZD1222 recipients were seropositive for SARS-CoV-2 at baseline. Spike-specific TCR breadth and depth rose significantly after two AZD1222 doses compared with day 0 and with MenACWY recipients. Because no day 14 peak-response samples were available, the repertoires could be characterized only after the peak T cell response. The vaccine-associated CD4 TCRs covered the entire spike protein, and the dominant responses fell in regions 160-218 and 743-854. The 56-69-year group was small, and its depth increase did not reach significance, likely because of low power. Most participants were white British and females outnumbered males, and the authors suggested that clonal diversity may have been underestimated.

Here the sequenced sample was peripheral blood, taken 28 days after the second dose of the MenACWY control vaccine. The chain uses TRBV7-6 and TRBJ2-1, and TRBD2 matches 13 of the central bases. The sequence was obtained from an adult who received the MenACWY meningococcal vaccine as a control. The base sequence is TGTGCCAGCAGCTTAGAACTAGCGGGAGGGCTTGAGCAGTTCTTC. The resulting protein is CASSLELAGGLEQFF.